Listed here is a single T cell receptor (beta chain). Antigen: not known. The sample comes from a study of Ad26.COV2.S vaccination and SARS-CoV-2 variants. At the level of the study: It was the COV1001 Ad26.COV2.S trial arm that included the donor. Intramuscular Ad26.COV2.S at 5x10^10 or 1x10^11 viral particles. The study, taken as a whole, reports: Vaccinated individuals (as opposed to placebo recipients) had higher spike-specific TCR breadth.

With 8 bases removed from V and 0 bases from J, the gap between germline ends came to 7 bases. Germline values: CDR1 MNHEY, CDR2 SVGAGI. The CDR3 is 13 amino acids. As to treatment: about 20 received Ad26.COV2.S at low or high dose, single or two shots; several received placebo; per-sample allocation not given. Sampling took place 63 days after the first vaccine or placebo injection. What was given as vaccine was an Ad26 vector encoding Wuhan-strain SARS-CoV-2 spike. Repertoires were generated with immunoSEQ multiplex PCR, while TCRdb's copy carries only in-frame clones and drops some. Among roughly 350,000 clones listed, roughly 90% were seen once.

The chain carries TRBV6-5 and TRBJ2-2; no firm D call. The sequence was collected from a person between 18 and 60 years old who received the Ad26.COV2.S COVID-19 vaccine or a placebo. Sequencing was performed on peripheral blood, taken in a trial of Ad26.COV2.S vaccine versus placebo. The DNA of the CDR3 is TGTGCCAGCCGCGGACCGAACACCGGGGAGCTGTTTTTT. Its translation is CASRGPNTGELFF.